These 20 T cell receptor beta chains originate from one sample sequenced in a study of neurological immune-mediated disorders. Using its own MiXCR run on the 5' RACE reads, TCRdb lists one record per CDR3 protein. The sample lists under 90,000 distinct CDR3 sequences, about 9% occurring once. The sequenced sample was PBMCs. The receptors stem from a man aged 50 to 59 in good health.

This clonotype was recorded at least ten times. J is TRBJ2-7 and V is TRBV5-5; no clear D gene. Trimming stripped 3 bases from V and 3 bases from J, with 16 bases between. CDR1 SGHKS and CDR2 YYEKEE come from the germline V gene (reference sequence). The CDR3 sequence is 15 residues long. The CDR3 DNA is TGTGCCAGCAGCTCTGCCGTTTCAGCCCACTACGAGCAGTACTTC. Translation gives CASSSAVSAHYEQYF.

This clonotype was found many times. The chain joins TRBV5-5 to TRBJ2-7; the D is unclear. Trimming removed 5 bases from V and 2 bases from J, with 20 bases in between. This CDR3 is 16 amino acids long. Germline loops: CDR1 SGHKS, CDR2 YYEKEE (reference sequence). The CDR3 sequence is CASRNPQDQAPYEQYF. CDR3 nucleotide sequence: TGTGCCAGCAGAAATCCTCAAGATCAGGCCCCCTACGAGCAGTACTTC.

Many counts were recorded for this clonotype. The chain couples TRBV7-9 to TRBJ2-3; 9 bases fit TRBD1. V lost 1 base to trimming and J lost 3 bases; unmatched junction nucleotides: 2. In germline, CDR1 is SEHNR, CDR2 FQNEAQ (reference sequence). This CDR3 contains 15 residues. The chain's CDR3 is CASSLVGQGTDTQYF. The CDR3 region has the DNA TGTGCCAGCAGCTTAGTTGGACAGGGGACAGATACGCAGTATTTT.

In its sample, this clonotype was seen many times. The chain recombines TRBV18 with TRBJ2-1; 11 nucleotides line up with TRBD2. Germline CDR1 KGHSH, CDR2 LQKENI. Unmatched junction bases numbered 7, after V lost 0 bases and J lost 9 bases. CDR3 length: 16 residues. This CDR3 is CASSPPASGRSGEQFF. CDR3 DNA sequence: TGTGCCAGCTCACCACCGGCTAGCGGGAGGTCGGGTGAGCAGTTCTTC.

This clonotype was counted many times. The chain joins TRBV5-1 to TRBJ2-5, with TRBD1 matching 10 bases. CDR3 size: 16 residues. CDR1 and CDR2 from the germline V gene are SGHRS and YFSETQ. V lost 4 bases and J lost 5; bases outside the gene matches: 11. CDR3 DNA: TGCGCCAGCAGCCTGCCGACAGGGGGCATGGAGGAGACCCAGTACTTC. Its protein is CASSLPTGGMEETQYF.

The rearrangement links TRBV20-1 to TRBJ1-1, with D maybe TRBD1 (6 bases). Trimming left V 5 bases short and J 6 bases short, with 10 bases between. CDR1 is DFQATT and CDR2 is SNEGSKA in the germline V gene (reference sequence). The CDR3 length is 11 residues. CDR3 coding DNA: TGCAGTGCTTCCGGACAGTCTGAAGCTTTCTTT. It is translated as CSASGQSEAFF.

This clonotype was detected ten times or more. V and J are TRBV6-6 and TRBJ1-5, with no clear D. The germline CDR1 and CDR2 sequences are MNHNY and SVGAGI (reference sequence). The CDR3 runs to 14 residues. Trimming removed 2 bases at V and 3 bases at J, with 8 bases between. The CDR3 region is CASSYRAVNQPQHF. The DNA for the CDR3 is TGTGCCAGCAGTTACAGGGCAGTCAATCAGCCCCAGCATTTT.

This clonotype was observed at least ten times. The chain couples TRBV3-1 to TRBJ1-5, with 7 positions matching TRBD1. The germline gives CDR1 LGHDT, CDR2 YNNKEL (reference sequence). The trim removed 4 bases at V and 3 bases at J, leaving 3 bases unmatched. This CDR3 region has 14 residues. CDR3 loop: CASSLGQANQPQHF. CDR3 nucleotide sequence: TGTGCCAGCAGCCTAGGACAGGCCAATCAGCCCCAGCATTTT.

The CDR3 region has the DNA TGTGCCAGCAGCTCCTCAACAGATCTGCCCCAGCATTTT. Amino acid sequence: CASSSSTDLPQHF. The V call is TRBV7-2, the J call TRBJ1-5; D is undetermined. Germline V gene data show CDR1 as SGHTA and CDR2 as FQGNSA. Trimming cost V 4 bases and J 9 bases, with 13 bases left between them. The CDR3 runs 13 residues.

This clonotype was seen only a few times. The chain has TRBV4-3 and TRBJ2-3; TRBD2 is a possible D gene (6 bases). The CDR3 is 15 amino acids. Trimming cost V 6 bases and J 0 bases, with 13 bases left between them. The germline CDR1 and CDR2 sequences are LGHNA and YSLEER. The CDR3 region has the DNA TGCGCCAGCAGATCCGCCGGGGGTAGCACAGATACGCAGTATTTT. Translating gives CASRSAGGSTDTQYF.

This clonotype was picked up many times. The CDR3 sequence is CATSGGDGNTEAFF. DNA of the CDR3: TGTGCCACCAGCGGCGGTGACGGGAACACTGAAGCTTTCTTT. The chain is built from TRBV15 and TRBJ1-1; D not certain. Per the germline V gene, CDR1 is LNHNV and CDR2 is YYDKDF (reference sequence). Trimming took 5 bases from V and 1 from J, leaving 11 bases between them. The CDR3 is 14 amino acids.

This clonotype has at least ten counts. V and J are TRBV7-9 and TRBJ2-5, with D possibly being TRBD1 (5 bases). Trimming took 1 base from V and 5 from J, leaving 14 bases between them. In germline, CDR1 is SEHNR, CDR2 FQNEAQ (reference sequence). The CDR3 is made up of 15 amino acids. As DNA, the CDR3 is TGTGCCAGCAGCTTAGAATCAGGCAGGGTCGAGACCCAGTACTTC. Protein sequence: CASSLESGRVETQYF.

This clonotype has a count of ten or more. CDR3 coding DNA: TGTGCCAGCAGTTACTTAGCGGGAGGGGACAATGAGCAGTTCTTC. Its translation is CASSYLAGGDNEQFF. This chain joins TRBV6-5 and TRBJ2-1; TRBD2 matches 11 bases. CDR3 length equals 15 residues. The V segment lost 1 base and the J segment 5 bases; nucleotides outside the gene matches: 1. Germline lookup yields CDR1 MNHEY and CDR2 SVGAGI.

This clonotype came up many times. The chain couples TRBV9 to TRBJ2-7, with D possibly matching TRBD1 (6 bases). The CDR3 consists of 16 residues. Trimming removed 3 bases at V and 2 bases at J, with 18 bases between. Germline CDR1 is SGDLS and CDR2 is YYNGEE. The CDR3 spells CASSGSGTSFAYEQYF. Written as DNA, the CDR3 is TGTGCCAGCAGCGGCTCTGGGACATCATTCGCCTACGAGCAGTACTTC.

This clonotype was recorded many times. The chain recombines TRBV5-1 with TRBJ2-7; D ambiguous. The V and J ends lost 0 bases and 7 bases respectively, with 14 bases between them. The CDR3 length is 14 residues. CDR1 is SGHRS and CDR2 is YFSETQ in the germline V gene. The CDR3 nucleotides read TGCGCCAGCAGCTTGGTTGTGGGTACTTATGAGCAGTACTTC. This translates into CASSLVVGTYEQYF.

There are many counts of this clonotype. V gene TRBV24-1 combines with J gene TRBJ2-1; no definite D call. The germline V gene encodes CDR1 KGHDR and CDR2 SFDVKD. Trimming took 5 bases from V and 10 from J, leaving 11 bases between them. This CDR3 is 12 amino acids long. Here the CDR3 DNA reads TGTGCCACCAGTGGGGCCCCTAGGGAGCAGTTCTTC. It translates to CATSGAPREQFF.

The chain carries TRBV2 and TRBJ1-3; D remains ambiguous. CDR1 and CDR2 (germline): SNHLY, FYNNEI. The ends were cut back, 4 bases at V and 9 bases at J, with 13 bases in the middle. CDR3 length equals 13 residues. CDR3 nucleotides: TGTGCCAGCAGTGGGGCGAGAGGAGGCACCATATATTTT. Protein sequence: CASSGARGGTIYF.

Many counts were recorded for this clonotype. V usage is TRBV7-9 and J usage is TRBJ2-6; TRBD2 aligns across 12 bases. Germline assignment: CDR1 SEHNR and CDR2 FQNEAQ (reference sequence). Trimming removed 4 bases from V and 0 bases from J; junction bases left unmatched: 4. This CDR3 has 18 amino acids. The CDR3 nucleotides are TGTGCCAGCAGCTCTACTAGCGGGGGGAACTCTGGGGCCAACGTCCTGACTTTC. Residues: CASSSTSGGNSGANVLTF.

This clonotype appeared many times. This chain connects TRBV5-1 to TRBJ2-2; TRBD2 agrees at 7 bases. This CDR3 region has 15 residues. Per germline, CDR1 SGHRS and CDR2 YFSETQ. The ends lost 1 base at V and 4 bases at J; junction bases unmatched: 4. This CDR3 is CASSLTGEGTGELFF. CDR3 coding DNA: TGCGCCAGCAGCTTGACCGGGGAGGGCACCGGGGAGCTGTTTTTT.

This clonotype was recorded many times. The chain links TRBV20-1 to TRBJ2-3; the D is unclear. Germline CDR1 reads DFQATT; CDR2 reads SNEGSKA (reference sequence). CDR3 length: 11 amino acids. V lost 1 base and J lost 8, with 7 bases in between. The chain's CDR3 is CSARAGSTQYF. As DNA, the CDR3 is TGCAGTGCTAGAGCTGGCAGTACGCAGTATTTT.